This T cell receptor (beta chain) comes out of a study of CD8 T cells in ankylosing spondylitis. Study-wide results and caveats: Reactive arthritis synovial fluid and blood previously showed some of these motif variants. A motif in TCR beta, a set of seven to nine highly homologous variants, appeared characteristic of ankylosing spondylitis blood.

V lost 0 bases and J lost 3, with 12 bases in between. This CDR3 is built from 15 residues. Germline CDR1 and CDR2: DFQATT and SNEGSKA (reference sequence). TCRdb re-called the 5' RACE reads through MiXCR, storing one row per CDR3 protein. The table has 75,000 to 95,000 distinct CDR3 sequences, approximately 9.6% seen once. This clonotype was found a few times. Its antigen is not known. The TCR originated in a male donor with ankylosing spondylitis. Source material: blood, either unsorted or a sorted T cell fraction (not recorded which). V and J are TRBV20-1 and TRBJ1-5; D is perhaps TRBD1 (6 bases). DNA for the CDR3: TGCAGTGCTAGAGAGGGGGGGGCCCTCAATCAGCCCCAGCATTTT. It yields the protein CSAREGGALNQPQHF.